The entry that follows covers one TCR beta chain sequence. Per the authors' pipeline: Nucleated cell counts were estimated from reference gene primer amplification. Using immunoSEQ multiplex PCR, the repertoire was profiled, and TCRdb retains in-frame clones only, with some absent. Clonal size and the V and J genes are those of that table, whereas D and trimming came from the DNA. The table shows 50,000 to 55,000 clones, with about nine tenths occurring only once. This sample was taken from a study of blood T cell repertoires in COVID-19. For the study at large: The United States, Italy and Spain supplied acute and convalescent COVID-19 samples. Sources were T cells, B-cell-depleted T cells, or PBMCs; the material itself was cDNA or gDNA.

There are 18 residues in the CDR3. CDR1 MNHEY and CDR2 SMNVEV come from the germline V gene (reference sequence). The ends lost 5 bases at V and 0 bases at J; junction bases unmatched: 11. This chain joins TRBV27 and TRBJ1-5; the match to TRBD1 covers 9 bases. This receptor was taken from a man older than 75 with acute or convalescent COVID-19. The source material was peripheral blood. The CDR3 is CASSPIPGTGTSNQPQHF. CDR3 in DNA: TGTGCCAGCAGTCCGATACCCGGGACAGGGACTAGCAATCAGCCCCAGCATTTT.